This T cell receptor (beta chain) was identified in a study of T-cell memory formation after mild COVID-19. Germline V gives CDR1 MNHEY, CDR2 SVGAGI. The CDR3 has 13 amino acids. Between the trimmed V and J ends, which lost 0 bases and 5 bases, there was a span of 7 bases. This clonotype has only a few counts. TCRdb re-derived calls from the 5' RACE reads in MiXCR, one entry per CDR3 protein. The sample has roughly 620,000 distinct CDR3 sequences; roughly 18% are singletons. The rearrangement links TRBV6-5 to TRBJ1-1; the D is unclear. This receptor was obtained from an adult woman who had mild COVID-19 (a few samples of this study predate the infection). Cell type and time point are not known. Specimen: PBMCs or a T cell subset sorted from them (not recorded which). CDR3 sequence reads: CASSYSAVTEAFF. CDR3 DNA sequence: TGTGCCAGCAGTTACTCGGCGGTTACTGAAGCTTTCTTT.